This T cell receptor (beta chain) was identified during a study of shared clonotypes between healthy human individuals. Study in general: Used for every donor were three CD4 naive, three CD4 memory, two CD8 naive and one CD8 memory plate.

Sorted-subset replicate PCR reactions contained 200 to 250 ng DNA, corresponding to 29,000 or so T cell genomes. The data were produced by immunoSEQ multiplex PCR, yet TCRdb's version contains in-frame clones alone and is incomplete. The sample records approximately 2.3 million clones, 85% to 95% being singletons. CDR1 and CDR2 from the germline V gene are KGHSH and LQKENI. CDR3 length: 16 residues. V shed 3 bases and J shed 0 bases, with 13 bases lying between them. Healthy adults negative for HIV, lacking recent acute infections or vaccinations, served as donors. This receptor was obtained from a man aged 18 to 30 in good health. Some clones in this sample may be carry-over from other donors' samples. Source material: naive CD4+ T cells from PBMCs. Subset specified: CD45RA+ positively selected. The chain carries TRBV18 and TRBJ2-3; TRBD2 is a possible D gene (7 bases). CDR3 in amino acids: CASSPRGGGSTDTQYF. CDR3 bases: TGTGCCAGCTCACCGCGCGGCGGGGGCAGCACAGATACGCAGTATTTT.